The sequence of this TCR beta chain was determined in a study of shared T cell receptors in the human thymus. The CDR3 contains 14 residues. CDR1 is GTSNPN and CDR2 is SVGIG in the germline V gene (reference sequence). J lost 5 bases, V lost 0 bases, and 2 bases had no gene match. TCRdb keeps only in-frame clones here, not all; method: immunoSEQ multiplex PCR. The sample carries just under 550,000 clones, around three quarters recorded once. The data were also submitted as part of a second study, on human thymus T cells. From that second work: Corrective cardiac operations yielded the resected thymus tissue.

This receptor was taken from a boy under two years old with a congenital heart defect. The chain links TRBV30 to TRBJ2-1; TRBD2 matches at 9 bases. The sample comprised thymocytes. The CDR3: CAWSVQRGDNEQFF. DNA of the CDR3: TGTGCCTGGAGTGTACAGCGGGGGGACAATGAGCAGTTCTTC.